Listed below are T cell receptor beta chains from one sample, sequenced in a study of T cell responses to AZD1222 COVID-19 vaccine. TCRdb's copy holds only in-frame clones and misses some; the assay was immunoSEQ multiplex PCR. The sample includes under 200,000 clones, approximately 92% of them seen just once. This specimen was peripheral blood, taken 28 days after the second dose of the MenACWY control vaccine. The receptors shown here come from an adult who received the MenACWY meningococcal vaccine as a control. Each CDR3 is given with its conserved first and last residue. D genes are given only for firm matches.

d_gene	v_gene	j_gene	CDR3nt	CDR3aa
NA	TRBV7-7	TRBJ2-3	TGTGCCAGCAGCACGGGACTCGTGACAGATACGCAGTATTTT	CASSTGLVTDTQYF
TRBD2	TRBV11-1	TRBJ2-3	TGTGCCAGCAAGACTAGCGGTCGGGGAGGCACAGATACGCAGTATTTT	CASKTSGRGGTDTQYF
NA	TRBV19	TRBJ2-6	TGTGCCAGTAGTCCAGACAGAACAGAGGGGGCCAACGTCCTGACTTTC	CASSPDRTEGANVLTF
TRBD1	TRBV6-4	TRBJ1-2	TGTGCCAGCAGTGACTATGGACAGGGAGGATATGGCTACACCTTC	CASSDYGQGGYGYTF
TRBD1	TRBV19	TRBJ1-5	TGTGCCAGTACCCCGACAGGGGTACGGCAGCCCCAGCATTTT	CASTPTGVRQPQHF
TRBD1	TRBV12-3/TRBV12-4	TRBJ2-7	TGTGCCAGCAAGGACAGGAACTACTACGAGCAGTACTTC	CASKDRNYYEQYF
TRBD1	TRBV9	TRBJ1-6	TGTGCCAGCAGCGAGGGACAGAAGTATTCACCCCTCCACTTT	CASSEGQKYSPLHF
TRBD1	TRBV19	TRBJ1-6	TGTGCCAGTAGTATAACAGGGGTTGACAATTCACCCCTCCACTTT	CASSITGVDNSPLHF
TRBD2	TRBV5-6	TRBJ2-2	TGTGCCAGCAGCTTGGGGGCGGGAGCGCACACCGGGGAGCTGTTTTTT	CASSLGAGAHTGELFF
NA	TRBV19	TRBJ1-4	TGTGCCAGTAGTACGAGGGGAGTCGATGAAAAACTGTTTTTT	CASSTRGVDEKLFF